The 3 T cell receptor beta chains given below trace back to one sample, sequenced in a study of STAT5B mutations in CD4+ large granular lymphocyte leukemia. The table came from immunoSEQ multiplex PCR; TCRdb's copy has only in-frame clones and leaves some out. The sample lists around 30,000 clones, approximately 74% seen once, with 0.29% in the top ten. Specimen: CD4+ T cells from blood buffy coats. These receptors came from a human donor in good health.

The chain uses TRBV29-1 and TRBJ2-5, with TRBD2 identical over 8 bases. J lost 8 bases, V lost 3 bases, and 14 bases had no gene match. The CDR3 is made up of 15 amino acids. The germline CDR1 and CDR2 sequences are SQVTM and ANQGSEA. The CDR3 loop reads CSVEISGGRKGTQYF. Written as DNA, the CDR3 is TGCAGCGTTGAGATCTCGGGGGGGCGTAAAGGAACCCAGTACTTC.

The V and J genes are TRBV19 and TRBJ1-2, with D possibly matching TRBD1 (6 bases). Looked up from germline, CDR1 is LNHDA and CDR2 is SQIVND (reference sequence). Trimming shortened V by 5 bases and J by 1 base, and 11 bases separated the two germline ends. There are 14 residues in the CDR3. CDR3: CASSLRDINYGYTF. The CDR3 DNA reads TGTGCCAGTAGTCTCCGGGACATTAACTATGGCTACACCTTC.

Only a few counts were recorded for this clone. The rearrangement joins TRBV2 to TRBJ2-2, with 9 positions matching TRBD2. Germline V CDR1 and CDR2: SNHLY, FYNNEI. V was clipped by 6 bases and J by 5 bases; unmatched bases: 4. The CDR3 has 14 amino acids. CDR3 in DNA: TGTGCCAGCAGGGGACTAGCCCAGACCGGGGAGCTGTTTTTT. Its protein product is CASRGLAQTGELFF.